The 30 T cell receptor beta chains given below trace back to one sample, sequenced in a study of blood T cell repertoires in COVID-19. The method was immunoSEQ multiplex PCR; TCRdb's version includes in-frame clones alone and lacks a portion of them. Of hundreds of thousands of clones listed, over 75% are singletons. Sequenced sample: PBMCs or T cells enriched from blood (not recorded which). The receptors come from a woman aged 18-29 years who had recovered from COVID-19.

The rearrangement joins TRBV24-1 to TRBJ2-2; 9 bases match TRBD2. V dropped 1 base and J dropped 5; count of bases not matched to a gene: 4. CDR3 size: 16 residues. Germline V gene data show CDR1 as KGHDR and CDR2 as SFDVKD. The DNA for the CDR3 is TGTGCCACCAGTGATTTCGGAACTAGCGGGACCGGGGAGCTGTTTTTT. Translation: CATSDFGTSGTGELFF.

CDR3 nucleotides: TGTGCCAGTAGCGAGGGGAGGAATGGCTACACCTTC. Amino acid sequence: CASSEGRNGYTF. The chain employs TRBV19 and TRBJ1-2, with a possible D match to TRBD1 (5 bases). The germline V gene encodes CDR1 LNHDA and CDR2 SQIVND (reference sequence). CDR3 size: 12 residues. Trimming removed 6 bases at V and 6 bases at J, with 11 bases between.

This chain connects TRBV5-1 to TRBJ1-1, with a possible D match to TRBD1 (5 bases). With 4 bases removed from V and 1 base from J, the gap between germline ends came to 14 bases. This CDR3 contains 15 residues. Germline CDR1 reads SGHRS; CDR2 reads YFSETQ. The CDR3 spells CASSTDGQANTEAFF. CDR3 DNA: TGCGCCAGCAGCACGGATGGACAAGCGAACACTGAAGCTTTCTTT.

The chain couples TRBV5-1 to TRBJ1-3; 7 bases are a match to TRBD1. Germline trimming cut 0 bases from V and 7 bases from J; bases unmatched to any gene: 1. Germline V lookup: CDR1 SGHRS, CDR2 YFSETQ. The CDR3 runs 13 residues. CDR3 in amino acids: CASSLETGNTIYF. The DNA of the CDR3 is TGCGCCAGCAGCTTGGAGACAGGGAACACCATATATTTT.

This rearrangement joins TRBV5-4 to TRBJ2-5; the match to TRBD2 covers 8 bases. With V trimmed by 0 bases and J by 5 bases, 6 bases remained unmatched. CDR1 and CDR2 from the germline V gene are SGHNT and YYREEE (reference sequence). The CDR3 spans 15 residues. The CDR3 spells CASSLVRGGGETQYF. The CDR3 DNA follows: TGTGCCAGCAGCTTGGTCCGGGGGGGCGGGGAGACCCAGTACTTC.

This chain joins TRBV20-1 and TRBJ2-7; perhaps TRBD1 as D (6 bases). CDR3 size: 13 residues. Germline lookup yields CDR1 DFQATT and CDR2 SNEGSKA (reference sequence). The V gene lost 3 bases and the J gene lost 0 bases, with 9 bases spanning the gap. The CDR3 loop is CSASSGHSYEQYF. The CDR3 nucleotides read TGCAGTGCTAGTTCGGGACACTCCTACGAGCAGTACTTC.

The chain carries TRBV11-1 and TRBJ1-6; possibly TRBD1 for D (6 bases). CDR1 SGHAT and CDR2 FQDESV come from the germline V gene (reference sequence). Trimming left V 1 base short and J 9 bases short, with 10 bases between. This CDR3 is built from 14 residues. Here the CDR3 reads CASSLGRRGSPLHF. The CDR3, as DNA: TGTGCCAGCAGCTTAGGCCGCAGGGGTTCACCCCTCCACTTT.

V usage is TRBV9 and J usage is TRBJ2-3, with D maybe TRBD1 (6 bases). CDR3 length: 15 amino acids. V shed 3 bases and J shed 0 bases, with 11 bases lying between them. Germline CDR1 SGDLS, CDR2 YYNGEE. The CDR3 sequence: CASSGYRDSTDTQYF. CDR3 nucleotides: TGTGCCAGCAGCGGCTACAGGGATAGCACAGATACGCAGTATTTT.

CDR3 residues: CASSVATGELFF. The CDR3 bases are TGTGCCAGCAGCGTAGCTACCGGGGAGCTGTTTTTT. The rearrangement links TRBV9 to TRBJ2-2; D gene ambiguous. The CDR3 has 12 amino acids. Germline CDR1 is SGDLS and CDR2 is YYNGEE. V was trimmed by 0 bases and J by 5 bases, leaving 2 bases between them.

The V call is TRBV9, the J call TRBJ1-5; 7 nucleotides match TRBD1. CDR3 length equals 14 residues. V gave up 3 bases and J gave up 3 bases; unmatched junction bases: 3. CDR1 is SGDLS and CDR2 is YYNGEE in the germline V gene. For the CDR3, the DNA is TGTGCCAGCAGCGCAGGGACAGTCAATCAGCCCCAGCATTTT. It is translated as CASSAGTVNQPQHF.

The V gene is TRBV5-8, the J gene TRBJ1-5, with TRBD1 as a possible D gene (5 bases). With 0 bases removed from V and 5 bases from J, the gap between germline ends came to 12 bases. Looked up from germline, CDR1 is SGHTS and CDR2 is YDEGEE. This CDR3 spans 15 amino acids. The CDR3 DNA reads TGTGCCAGCAGCTTGGGGGGGGGTCAGTATCAGCCCCAGCATTTT. This encodes CASSLGGGQYQPQHF.

CDR3 DNA: TGCGCCAGCAGCTTAGACAGGGCCCTTTACGAGCAGTACTTC. Translating gives CASSLDRALYEQYF. The chain joins TRBV5-1 to TRBJ2-7; 7 bases align to TRBD1. Germline assignment: CDR1 SGHRS and CDR2 YFSETQ. Germline trimming cut 2 bases from V and 4 bases from J; bases unmatched to any gene: 6. The CDR3 totals 14 residues.

This clone was seen a handful of times. The chain employs TRBV12-3 or TRBV12-4 and TRBJ2-5, with 7 nucleotides matching TRBD1. V was pared by 2 bases and J by 9 bases, with 3 bases of the junction left unmatched. CDR3 size: 12 residues. CDR3 region: CASSLRDRPQYF. The CDR3 bases are TGTGCCAGCAGTTTAAGGGACAGACCCCAGTACTTC.

The chain is built from TRBV3-1 (or the pseudogene TRBV3-2) and TRBJ1-2; perhaps TRBD1 as D (5 bases). Germline V gene data show CDR1 as LGHDT and CDR2 as YNNKEL (reference sequence). Trimming pared 0 bases from V and 6 bases from J, leaving 8 bases between. This CDR3 contains 13 residues. The CDR3 sequence: CASSQDTRDGYTF. In DNA form, the CDR3 reads TGTGCCAGCAGCCAAGATACCAGGGATGGCTACACCTTC.

This chain uses TRBV5-1 with TRBJ2-5; 9 positions agree with TRBD1. Germline lookup yields CDR1 SGHRS and CDR2 YFSETQ. V lost 5 bases to trimming and J lost 5 bases; unmatched junction nucleotides: 10. This CDR3 is built from 15 residues. The CDR3 DNA reads TGCGCCAGCAGTTCGACAGGGGGGGTTGTGGAGACCCAGTACTTC. Protein product: CASSSTGGVVETQYF.

This clone was recorded once. The chain combines TRBV29-1 with TRBJ2-2, with TRBD2 matching 12 bases. This CDR3 has 16 residues. Germline V gene data show CDR1 as SQVTM and CDR2 as ANQGSEA. The ends lost 4 bases at V and 6 bases at J; junction bases unmatched: 9. The CDR3 loop reads CSVAVPASGGAGELFF. CDR3 in DNA: TGCAGCGTTGCAGTCCCCGCTAGCGGGGGGGCCGGGGAGCTGTTTTTT.

The genes are TRBV27 and TRBJ2-7, with 11 bases that match TRBD2. Germline CDR1 and CDR2: MNHEY and SMNVEV (reference sequence). The J segment lost 0 bases and the V segment lost 3 bases, leaving 4 bases of the junction unmatched. This CDR3 is built from 16 residues. CDR3 nucleotide sequence: TGTGCCAGCAGTTTCACTAGCGGGGGTTTCTCCTACGAGCAGTACTTC. Encoded protein: CASSFTSGGFSYEQYF.

The table lists this clone with a count of one. This rearrangement joins TRBV11-2 to TRBJ1-5; the D gene is possibly TRBD1 (6 bases). CDR1 and CDR2 from the germline V gene are SGHAT and FQNNGV. With 1 base removed from V and 4 bases from J, the gap between germline ends came to 11 bases. The CDR3 is made up of 15 amino acids. DNA for the CDR3: TGTGCCAGCAGCTTAGGGGCAGGGGATAATCAGCCCCAGCATTTT. This translates into CASSLGAGDNQPQHF.

The V call is TRBV5-1, the J call TRBJ1-2; 8 nucleotides align to TRBD1. Trimming cost V 4 bases and J 5 bases; bases outside gene matches: 7. Per the germline V gene, CDR1 is SGHRS and CDR2 is YFSETQ. This CDR3 spans 14 amino acids. CDR3 loop: CASSRLGQDYGYTF. CDR3 DNA: TGCGCCAGCAGCCGATTGGGACAGGATTATGGCTACACCTTC.

This clone was picked up a small number of times. V and J are TRBV10-1 and TRBJ1-1, with unresolved D. The germline V and J ends were trimmed by 2 bases and 3 bases, with 10 bases remaining between them. The length of the CDR3 is 14 residues. CDR1 and CDR2 from the germline V gene are WNHNN and SYGVQD (reference sequence). Here the CDR3 DNA reads TGCGCCAGCAGTGAGCACCTGGAGGACACTGAAGCTTTCTTT. The encoded protein is CASSEHLEDTEAFF.

The genes are TRBV19 and TRBJ2-7; possible D gene TRBD2, 5 bases. Deletions cut 2 bases from V and 2 bases from J, with 10 bases between. From germline, CDR1 is LNHDA and CDR2 SQIVND (reference sequence). The CDR3 loop spans 14 amino acids. In nucleotides, the CDR3 is TGTGCCAGTAGTATAACGGGGATCCCCTACGAGCAGTACTTC. It codes for CASSITGIPYEQYF.

The chain links TRBV5-4 to TRBJ2-5; maybe TRBD2 (7 bases). There are 15 residues in the CDR3. Germline lookup yields CDR1 SGHNT and CDR2 YYREEE (reference sequence). Trimming cost V 6 bases and J 2 bases, with 17 bases left between them. The CDR3 sequence: CASTPGGRGQETQYF. The DNA of the CDR3 is TGTGCCAGCACCCCCGGGGGGCGAGGGCAAGAGACCCAGTACTTC.

The chain links TRBV7-6 to TRBJ2-3; 11 nucleotides match TRBD1. This CDR3 has 14 residues. The trim removed 8 bases at V and 4 bases at J, leaving 5 bases unmatched. CDR1 SGHVS and CDR2 FNYEAQ come from the germline V gene. Here the CDR3 DNA reads TGTGCCAGCTCCGGGACAGGGGGTTCAGATACGCAGTATTTT. It codes for CASSGTGGSDTQYF. Using reference TRBV7-6 and TRBJ2-3 for the parts outside the CDR3, the full variable domain is GAGVSQSPRYKVTKRGQDVALRCDPISGHVSLYWYRQALGQGPEFLTYFNYEAQQDKSGLPNDRFSAERPEGSISTLTIQRTEQRDSAMYRCASSGTGGSDTQYFGPGTRLTVL.

This clone was detected a few times. This sequence joins TRBV21-1 and TRBJ2-1; the D call of TRBD2 is as the table states it, not checked on the DNA. TRBV21-1 is assigned pseudogene status. This CDR3 is built from 16 residues. The DNA for the CDR3 is TGTGCCAGCAGCAAAGCGCGGGAATCGATTTACAATGAGCAGTTCTTC. Translated: CASSKARESIYNEQFF.

The chain recombines TRBV7-9 with TRBJ1-1, with TRBD1 matching over 7 bases. In germline, CDR1 is SEHNR, CDR2 FQNEAQ (reference sequence). V was pared by 4 bases and J by 6 bases, with 8 bases of the junction left unmatched. This CDR3 has 14 amino acids. The CDR3 loop is CASSSGQAASEAFF. The CDR3 nucleotides are TGTGCCAGCAGCTCAGGACAGGCCGCTTCTGAAGCTTTCTTT.

The chain has TRBV5-1 and TRBJ2-7, with TRBD2 matching over 7 bases. Germline V CDR1 and CDR2: SGHRS, YFSETQ. Trimming at V came to 4 bases and at J to 4 bases, leaving 5 bases not matched to a gene. The length of the CDR3 is 13 residues. The CDR3 DNA is TGCGCCAGCAGCGTGGGTAGCGGGTACGAGCAGTACTTC. Its protein product is CASSVGSGYEQYF.

The chain recombines TRBV7-3 with TRBJ2-7, with a weak D call TRBD1 (5 bases). V lost 5 bases to trimming and J lost 7 bases, with 18 bases between them. The germline V gene has CDR1 SGHTA and CDR2 FQGTGA. The CDR3 consists of 14 residues. CDR3 nucleotide sequence: TGTGCCAGCAGCCCGGTGGCAGGGCTCCTGGAGCAGTACTTC. Encoded protein: CASSPVAGLLEQYF.

The chain joins TRBV5-5 to TRBJ1-4, with D uncertain. V lost 1 base and J 8 bases, leaving 9 bases between the germline ends. The CDR3 extends over 13 amino acids. Germline lookup yields CDR1 SGHKS and CDR2 YYEKEE (reference sequence). In DNA form, the CDR3 reads TGTGCCAGCAGCTTGCCGGGGAAGGAAAAACTGTTTTTT. Its protein is CASSLPGKEKLFF.

This chain uses TRBV11-1 with TRBJ2-1, with D perhaps matching TRBD2 (7 bases). The CDR3 spans 16 residues. CDR1 is SGHAT, CDR2 FQDESV, per germline (reference sequence). V was cut by 6 bases and J by 9 bases, with 24 bases left in between. The CDR3 sequence is CASSTGLAGVDREQFF. Here the CDR3 DNA reads TGTGCCAGCAGTACAGGGTTGGCGGGGGTCGACCGTGAGCAGTTCTTC.

The CDR3 reads CASSSVQERPEAFF. CDR3 coding DNA: TGCGCCAGCAGCTCTGTCCAGGAAAGGCCTGAAGCTTTCTTT. The chain recombines TRBV5-1 with TRBJ1-1; D gene unclear. The CDR3 spans 14 residues. Per the germline V gene, CDR1 is SGHRS and CDR2 is YFSETQ. Trimming took 3 bases from V and 6 from J, leaving 15 bases between them.